This TCR beta chain was recorded in a study of spatial heterogeneity in lung cancer. Study summary: More beta-chain than alpha-chain sequences were consistently detected. Counts of TCR transcripts in tumor regions tracked strongly with a T cell module score that came from matched bulk RNA-seq.

This sample's time point: sample taken at primary tumor resection. The authors sequenced whole RNA from tumor, nontumor lung or frozen PBMC without sorting. This clonotype appeared a few times. The antigen is unknown. V was cut by 7 bases and J by 0 bases, with 13 bases left in between. Germline CDR1 is DFQATT and CDR2 is SNEGSKA (reference sequence). The CDR3 totals 14 residues. General observations from the study: Among tumor T cells, estimated coverage was around 7% for alpha chains and roughly 14% for beta chains. Tumor mutation count correlated with how many alpha and beta TCRs expanded intratumorally.

TCRdb independently ran MiXCR on the 5' RACE reads; one entry per CDR3 protein. Among about 1,500 distinct CDR3 sequences listed, approximately 5.9% were seen once. Sequencing used lung tumor tissue, obtained at surgery. The source of this sequence is a female donor with early-stage non-small cell lung cancer. The chain recombines TRBV20-1 with TRBJ2-1; weak D call: TRBD2 (5 bases). Here the CDR3 reads CSGRRGPSYNEQFF. The CDR3 DNA reads TGCAGTGGGAGACGAGGGCCCTCCTACAATGAGCAGTTCTTC.